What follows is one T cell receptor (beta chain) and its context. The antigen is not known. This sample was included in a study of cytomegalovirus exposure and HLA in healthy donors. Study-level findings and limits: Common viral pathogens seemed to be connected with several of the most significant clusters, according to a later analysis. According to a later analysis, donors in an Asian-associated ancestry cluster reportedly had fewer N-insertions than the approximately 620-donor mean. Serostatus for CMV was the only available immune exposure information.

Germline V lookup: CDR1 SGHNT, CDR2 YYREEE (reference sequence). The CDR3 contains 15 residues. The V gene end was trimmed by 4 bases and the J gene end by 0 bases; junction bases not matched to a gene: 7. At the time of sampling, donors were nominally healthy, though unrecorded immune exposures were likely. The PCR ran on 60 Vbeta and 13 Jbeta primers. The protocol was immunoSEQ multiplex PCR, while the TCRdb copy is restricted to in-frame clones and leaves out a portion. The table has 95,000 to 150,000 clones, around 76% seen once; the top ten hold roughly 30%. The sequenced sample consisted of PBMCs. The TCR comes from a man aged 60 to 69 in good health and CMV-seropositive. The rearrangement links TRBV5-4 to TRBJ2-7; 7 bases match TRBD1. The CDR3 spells CASSPDRASSYEQYF. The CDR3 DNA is TGTGCCAGCAGCCCAGACAGGGCCAGCTCCTACGAGCAGTACTTC.